This T cell receptor beta chain was sequenced during a study of yellow fever vaccine responses in identical twins (dated by TCRdb to the late 2010s). Context from the whole study: In the study, vaccine-responding T cell clones were precisely tracked in identical twins.

This clonotype appeared once. The antigen it recognizes is unknown. No much larger clonotype is one base removed from it; base qualities were not supplied. One read represents weak support. The paper as a whole reports these results and caveats: According to the authors, in identical twins the way T cells responded to vaccination appeared partly convergent and partly personalized.

In the germline V gene, CDR1 corresponds to SQVTM and CDR2 to ANQGSEA. V loses 6 bases, J loses 7 bases, and the germline ends lie 10 bases apart. The CDR3 runs 11 amino acids, cysteine and phenylalanine included. Only CDR3 DNA remains: 33 bases, in frame from the first base. Libraries were constructed by RT-PCR. Instrument used: Illumina HiSeq 2500. TCRdb reprocessing: public reads trimmed at Q25 with fastp, clones called with MiXCR, in-frame beta chains kept. Entries that share a CDR3 protein sequence are merged under the most common genes and DNA. Across this sample there are approximately 5,000 distinct CDR3 sequences, with around 64% seen only once. Roughly 1.5% of the sample rests with the top ten.

Rearrangement joined TRBV29-1 to TRBJ2-1; the D gene remains uncertain. This receptor was taken from a woman aged 18-30 years who received the yellow fever vaccine. Donor details come from another sample of the same person, matched by shared clones. The input for sequencing was T cells from blood (PBMCs), unsorted or a sorted subset (not recorded which), taken before or after yellow fever vaccination (not recorded which). The CDR3 in this case is CSVPTSNEQFF. The sequenced DNA is TGCAGCGTCCCGACGTCAAATGAGCAGTTCTTC.